This TCR beta chain was sequenced in a study of CD8+ T cells in alopecia areata. Stated treatment: oral pan-JAK inhibitor, 5-10 mg twice daily. The sequencing template was cDNA reverse transcribed from extracted RNA. Sequencing used immunoSEQ multiplex PCR; TCRdb keeps in-frame clones, though not all of them. The sample yields 200,000 to 250,000 clones, 64% seen once. V was clipped by 6 bases and J by 3 bases; unmatched bases: 2. The germline CDR1 and CDR2 sequences are SNHLY and FYNNEI. The length of the CDR3 is 13 residues. V gene TRBV2 combines with J gene TRBJ2-1, with 7 bases lining up with TRBD1. Sequences were derived from CD4+ T cells sorted from blood, sampled at week 4, from a patient treated with tofacitinib. The source is a human donor with alopecia areata. The CDR3 nucleotides read TGTGCCAGCAGCGGGACAGTCTACAATGAGCAGTTCTTC. Its protein is CASSGTVYNEQFF.